The 6 T cell receptor beta chains below were found in one sample sequenced in a study of T cell repertoires in cytomegalovirus infection. TCRdb called the reads again in MiXCR, with one record for every CDR3 protein. Of about 830,000 distinct CDR3 sequences listed, 32% are singletons. For these receptors, no antigen is known. The specimen was cultured CD8+ T cells from PBMCs, collected from culture after CMV antigen stimulation. These receptors all stem from a human donor in good health (CMV status not recorded). Some clones in this sample may be carry-over from other donors' samples.

The V gene is TRBV4-1, the J gene TRBJ2-1; no clear D gene. Germline CDR1 reads MGHRA; CDR2 reads YSYEKL. The CDR3 is 16 residues long. Trimming shortened V by 1 base and J by 0 bases, and 10 bases separated the two germline ends. The CDR3 protein is CASSQGRGPSYNEQFF. The CDR3 nucleotides read TGCGCCAGCAGCCAAGGACGAGGACCCTCCTACAATGAGCAGTTCTTC.

The DNA for the CDR3 is TGTGCCAGCAGCTTAGATGAGGGGAAAGGAGTCGATGAGCAGTTCTTC. Its protein product is CASSLDEGKGVDEQFF. This chain joins TRBV11-2 and TRBJ2-1, with D tentatively TRBD1 or TRBD2 (5 bases each). The length of the CDR3 is 16 residues. Trimming shortened V by 0 bases and J by 8 bases, and 17 bases separated the two germline ends. Germline V gene sequence: CDR1 SGHAT, CDR2 FQNNGV.

At least ten counts were recorded for this clonotype. The chain links TRBV7-2 to TRBJ1-1; D remains unclear. The germline V gene encodes CDR1 SGHTA and CDR2 FQGNSA. The CDR3 contains 12 residues. V lost 2 bases and J 7 bases, leaving 8 bases between the germline ends. CDR3 loop: CASSLPSLEAFF. CDR3 bases: TGTGCCAGCAGCTTACCATCCCTTGAAGCTTTCTTT.

The rearrangement joins TRBV7-4 to TRBJ1-1; 7 nucleotides match TRBD1. V was clipped by 5 bases and J by 4 bases; unmatched bases: 10. The CDR3 loop spans 15 amino acids. Germline V gene lookup returns CDR1 SGHVT and CDR2 SQSDAQ. The CDR3 DNA sequence: TGTGCCAGCAGCCCACTTGAGGGGGCAGCCACTGAAGCTTTCTTT. This sequence encodes CASSPLEGAATEAFF. Full variable domain (missing parts from reference TRBV7-4 and TRBJ1-1): GAGVSQSPRYKVAKRGRDVALRCDSISGHVTLYWYRQTLGQGSEVLTYSQSDAQRDKSGRPSGRFSAERPERSVSTLKIQRTEQGDSAVYLCASSPLEGAATEAFFGQGTRLTVV.

The gene calls are TRBV12-3 or TRBV12-4 and TRBJ2-5; either TRBD1 or TRBD2 may fit D (6 bases each). The CDR3 runs to 15 residues. V lost 7 bases to trimming and J lost 3 bases, with 18 bases between them. CDR3 protein: CASTPVRGQKETQYF. The CDR3 coding sequence is TGTGCCAGCACCCCCGTCCGGGGGCAGAAAGAGACCCAGTACTTC.

With regard to this clonotype: One end of the junction does not line up with germline, which may come from a read error. The chain combines TRBV20-1 with TRBJ1-2; 11 bases match TRBD1. There are 15 residues in the CDR3. From germline, CDR1 is DFQATT and CDR2 SNEGSKA (reference sequence). For the CDR3, the DNA is TGCAGTGCTTGGACAGGGGGCGCTTCTAACCATGGCTACACCTTC. Protein product: CSAWTGGASNHGYTF.